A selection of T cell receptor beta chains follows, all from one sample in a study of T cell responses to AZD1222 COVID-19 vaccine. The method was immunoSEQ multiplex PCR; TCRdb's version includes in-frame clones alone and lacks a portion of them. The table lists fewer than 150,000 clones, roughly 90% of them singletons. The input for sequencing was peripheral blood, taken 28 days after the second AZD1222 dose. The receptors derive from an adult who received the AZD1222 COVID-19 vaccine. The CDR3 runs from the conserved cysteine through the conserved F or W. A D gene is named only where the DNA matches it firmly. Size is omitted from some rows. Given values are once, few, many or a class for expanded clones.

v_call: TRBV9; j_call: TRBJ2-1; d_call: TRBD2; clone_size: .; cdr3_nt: TGTGCCAGCAGCGCAAGGACTAGCGGGGGGTTGGATGAGCAGTTCTTC; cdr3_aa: CASSARTSGGLDEQFF
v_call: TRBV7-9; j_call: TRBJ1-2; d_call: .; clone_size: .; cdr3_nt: TGTGCCAGCAGCACTAGGGGGGGCGATGGCTACACCTTC; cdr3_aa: CASSTRGGDGYTF
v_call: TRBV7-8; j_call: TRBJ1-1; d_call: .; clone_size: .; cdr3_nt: TGTGCCAGCAGCTTATCAGGGAATCTGAACACTGAAGCTTTCTTT; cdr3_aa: CASSLSGNLNTEAFF
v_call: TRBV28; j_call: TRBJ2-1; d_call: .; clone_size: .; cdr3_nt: TGTGCCAGCAGTCAAATCAGGGCTGGGGAGCAGTTCTTC; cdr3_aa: CASSQIRAGEQFF
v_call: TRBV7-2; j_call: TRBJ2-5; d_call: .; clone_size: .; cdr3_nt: TGTGCCAGCAGCTTAACGGTGCCCAGTGGGATCCGAGAGACCCAGTACTTC; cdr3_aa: CASSLTVPSGIRETQYF
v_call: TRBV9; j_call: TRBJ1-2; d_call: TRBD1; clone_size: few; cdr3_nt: TGTGCCAGCAGCGTAGGACAGGGGGAGGTAGGCTACACCTTC; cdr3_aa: CASSVGQGEVGYTF
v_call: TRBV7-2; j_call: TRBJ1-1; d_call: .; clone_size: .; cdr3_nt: TGTGCCAGCAGCTTAGAGGCAGGGGCCACTGAAGCTTTCTTT; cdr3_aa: CASSLEAGATEAFF
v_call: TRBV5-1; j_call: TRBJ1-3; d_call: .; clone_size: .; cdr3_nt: TGCGCCAGCAGCTCCGGGGGTGCTGGAAACACCATATATTTT; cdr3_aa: CASSSGGAGNTIYF
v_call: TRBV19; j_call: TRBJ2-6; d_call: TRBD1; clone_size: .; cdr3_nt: TGTGCCACCAACAAACAGGGGGCGTCTGGGGCCAACGTCCTGACTTTC; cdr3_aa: CATNKQGASGANVLTF
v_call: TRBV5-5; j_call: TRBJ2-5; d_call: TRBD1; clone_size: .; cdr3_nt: TGTGCCAGCAGCTTCCGACAGGGCGGACTCCAAGAGACCCAGTACTTC; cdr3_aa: CASSFRQGGLQETQYF
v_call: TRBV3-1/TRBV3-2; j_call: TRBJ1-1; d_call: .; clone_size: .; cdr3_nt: TGTGCCAGCAGCCAGAGGGAAACTGAAGCTTTCTTT; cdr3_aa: CASSQRETEAFF
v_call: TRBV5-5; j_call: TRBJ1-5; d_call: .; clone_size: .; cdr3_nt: TGTGCCAGCAGTCGTGGGGCGAGTCAGCCCCAGCATTTT; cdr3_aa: CASSRGASQPQHF
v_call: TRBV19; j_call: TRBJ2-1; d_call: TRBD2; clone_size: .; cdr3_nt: TGTGCCAGTAATAACCCGGGACTAGCGGGGGATGAGCAGTTCTTC; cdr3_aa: CASNNPGLAGDEQFF
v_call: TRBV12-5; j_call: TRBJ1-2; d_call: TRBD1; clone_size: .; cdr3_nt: TGTGCTAGTGGTTTAATTCCCCGCGACAGGGGAATTAACTATGGCTACACCTTC; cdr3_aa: CASGLIPRDRGINYGYTF
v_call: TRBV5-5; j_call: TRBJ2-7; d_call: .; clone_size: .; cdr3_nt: TGTGCCAGCAGCCTGGGCTATGCGGGATCTAACCCCTACGAGCAGTACTTC; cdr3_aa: CASSLGYAGSNPYEQYF
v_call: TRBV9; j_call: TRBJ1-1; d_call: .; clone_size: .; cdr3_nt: TGTGCCAGCAGCGTCGAGTGGAACACTGAAGCTTTCTTT; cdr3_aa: CASSVEWNTEAFF
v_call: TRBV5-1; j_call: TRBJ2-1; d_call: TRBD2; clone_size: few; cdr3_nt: TGCGCCAGCAGCTCCATAGCGGGAGGGTTTTACAATGAGCAGTTCTTC; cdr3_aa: CASSSIAGGFYNEQFF
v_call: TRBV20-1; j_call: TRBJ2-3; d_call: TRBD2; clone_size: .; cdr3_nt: TGCAGTGCTAGTCTAGCGGGAGCAGCAACGCAGTATTTT; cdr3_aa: CSASLAGAATQYF
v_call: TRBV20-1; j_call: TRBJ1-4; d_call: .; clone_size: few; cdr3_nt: TGCAGTGCCCGTTTGAATGAAAAACTGTTTTTT; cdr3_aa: CSARLNEKLFF
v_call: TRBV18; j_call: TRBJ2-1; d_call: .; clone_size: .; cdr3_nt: TGTGCCAGCTCACACTCGGACGGGTACAATGAGCAGTTCTTC; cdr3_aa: CASSHSDGYNEQFF
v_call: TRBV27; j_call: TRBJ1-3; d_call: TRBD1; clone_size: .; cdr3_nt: TGTGCCAGCAGTTGGGGGACAGAACGAAACACCATATATTTT; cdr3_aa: CASSWGTERNTIYF
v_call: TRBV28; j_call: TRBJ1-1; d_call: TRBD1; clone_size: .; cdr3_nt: TGTGCCAGCAGTTTTTTACCGGGACAGGGGAACCCGGCTGAAGCTTTCTTT; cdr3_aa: CASSFLPGQGNPAEAFF
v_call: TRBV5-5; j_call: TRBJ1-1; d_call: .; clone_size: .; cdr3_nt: TGTGCCAGCAGCTCATACCTGAACACTGAAGCTTTCTTT; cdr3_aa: CASSSYLNTEAFF
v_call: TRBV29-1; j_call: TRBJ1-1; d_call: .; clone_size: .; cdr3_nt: TGCAGCGTTGCACGTTGGCAGGGTCTAAGACCGAACACTGAAGCTTTCTTT; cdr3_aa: CSVARWQGLRPNTEAFF
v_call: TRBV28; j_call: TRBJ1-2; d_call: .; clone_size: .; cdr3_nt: TGTGCCAGCAGTTTATCGGCAGGGCAGGGGATGGCTGGCTACACCTTC; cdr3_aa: CASSLSAGQGMAGYTF
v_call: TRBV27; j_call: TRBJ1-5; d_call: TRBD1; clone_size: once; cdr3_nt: TGTGCCAGCAGTTCTCCGTCCAGGACAGGGAACAATCAGCCCCAGCATTTT; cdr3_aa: CASSSPSRTGNNQPQHF
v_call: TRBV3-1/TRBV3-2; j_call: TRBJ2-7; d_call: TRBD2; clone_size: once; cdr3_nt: TGTGCCAGCAGCCCGGAGGGACTAGCGGGAAACGAGCAGTACTTC; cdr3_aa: CASSPEGLAGNEQYF
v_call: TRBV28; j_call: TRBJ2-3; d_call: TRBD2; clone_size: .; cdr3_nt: TGTGCCAGCAGTCCCCATAGCGGGAGTCGCTCAGATACGCAGTATTTT; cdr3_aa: CASSPHSGSRSDTQYF
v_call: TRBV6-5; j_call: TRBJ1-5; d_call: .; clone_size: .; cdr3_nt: TGTGCCAGCAGTACCCGCAGGGATGGCAATCAGCCCCAGCATTTT; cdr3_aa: CASSTRRDGNQPQHF
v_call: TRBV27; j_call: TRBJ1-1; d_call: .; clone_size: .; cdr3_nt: TGTGCCAGCAGTTTTGGAGGGGTGAACACTGAAGCTTTCTTT; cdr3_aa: CASSFGGVNTEAFF
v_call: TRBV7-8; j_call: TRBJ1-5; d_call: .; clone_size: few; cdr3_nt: TGTGCCAGCAGCTTCAGCCCTCCCAATCAGCCCCAGCATTTT; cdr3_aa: CASSFSPPNQPQHF
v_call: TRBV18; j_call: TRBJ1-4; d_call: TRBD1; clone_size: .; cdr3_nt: TGTGCCAGCTCACCACGAGTGGACAGGGGTGAAAAACTGTTTTTT; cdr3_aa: CASSPRVDRGEKLFF
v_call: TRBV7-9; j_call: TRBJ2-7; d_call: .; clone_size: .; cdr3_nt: TGTGCCAGCAGACCCCGGGGCGGAACCTACGAGCAGTACTTC; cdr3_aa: CASRPRGGTYEQYF
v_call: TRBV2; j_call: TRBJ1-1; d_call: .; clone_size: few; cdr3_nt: TGTGCCAGCAGCAAGGATCGGAACACTGAAGCTTTCTTT; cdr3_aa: CASSKDRNTEAFF
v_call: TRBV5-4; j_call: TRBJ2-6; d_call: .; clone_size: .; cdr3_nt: TGTGCCAGCAGCTTCCGCCTCACGGTGGGGGCCAACGTCCTGACTTTC; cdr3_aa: CASSFRLTVGANVLTF
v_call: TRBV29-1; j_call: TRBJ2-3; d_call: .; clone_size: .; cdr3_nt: TGCAGCGTTGAAGGGGATATGGGCTCGGATACGCAGTATTTT; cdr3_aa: CSVEGDMGSDTQYF
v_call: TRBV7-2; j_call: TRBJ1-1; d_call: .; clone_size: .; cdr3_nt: TGTGCCAGCAGCTTAGTCGCAAACACTGAAGCTTTCTTT; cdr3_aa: CASSLVANTEAFF
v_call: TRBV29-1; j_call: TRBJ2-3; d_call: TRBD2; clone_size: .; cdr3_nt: TGCAGCGTTGATGAACTAGCGGGAGGAGGAGATACGCAGTATTTT; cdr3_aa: CSVDELAGGGDTQYF
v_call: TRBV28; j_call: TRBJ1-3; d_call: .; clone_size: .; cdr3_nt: TGTGCCAGCAGTTTAATCTACGGGTTTGGAAACACCATATATTTT; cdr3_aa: CASSLIYGFGNTIYF
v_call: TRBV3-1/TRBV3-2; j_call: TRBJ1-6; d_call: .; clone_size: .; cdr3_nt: TGTGCCAGCAGCCAAGATGGAGGACAGAGACTCCACTTT; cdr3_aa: CASSQDGGQRLHF
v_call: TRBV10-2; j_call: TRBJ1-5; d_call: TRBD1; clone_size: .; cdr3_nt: TGCGCCAGCAGAAACAGGGGAATCGGCAATCAGCCCCAGCATTTT; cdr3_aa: CASRNRGIGNQPQHF
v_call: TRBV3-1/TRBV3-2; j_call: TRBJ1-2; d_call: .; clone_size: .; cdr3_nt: TGTGCCAGCAGCCAAGAAGCCCAAAATGTCTTC; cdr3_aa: CASSQEAQNVF
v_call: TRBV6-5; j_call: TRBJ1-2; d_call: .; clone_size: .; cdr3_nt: TGTGCCAGCAGTTACTCGATCGGGGGCTATGGCTACACCTTC; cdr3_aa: CASSYSIGGYGYTF
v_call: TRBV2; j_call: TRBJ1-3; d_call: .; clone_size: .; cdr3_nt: TGTGCCAGCAGCGTTTCTGGAAACACCATATATTTT; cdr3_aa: CASSVSGNTIYF
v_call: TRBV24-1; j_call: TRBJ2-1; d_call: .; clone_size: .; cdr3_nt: TGTGCCACCGGGGGGGCAAACGACCCCAATGAGCAGTTCTTC; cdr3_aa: CATGGANDPNEQFF
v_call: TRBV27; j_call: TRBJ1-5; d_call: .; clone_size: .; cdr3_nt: TGTGCCAGCAGTCCAAACCCTGACGGAAGCAATCAGCCCCAGCATTTT; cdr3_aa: CASSPNPDGSNQPQHF
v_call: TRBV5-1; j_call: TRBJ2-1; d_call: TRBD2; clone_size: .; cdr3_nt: TGCGCCAGCAGTTGGACTAGCGGGAGTAATGAGCAGTTCTTC; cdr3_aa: CASSWTSGSNEQFF
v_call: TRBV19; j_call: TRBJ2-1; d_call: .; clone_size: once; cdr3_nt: TGTGCCAGTAGTATGTCTCGGGCTTTCGATGTAGATGAGCAGTTCTTC; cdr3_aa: CASSMSRAFDVDEQFF
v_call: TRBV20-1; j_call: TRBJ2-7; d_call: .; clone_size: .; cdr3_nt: TGCAGTGCTAGTCATCGGGCCTACGAGCAGTACTTC; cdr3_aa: CSASHRAYEQYF
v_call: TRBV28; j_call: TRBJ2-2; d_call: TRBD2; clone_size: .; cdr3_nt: TGTGCCAGCAGTTTATGGGGGAGGGGTAACGGGGAGCTGTTTTTT; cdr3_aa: CASSLWGRGNGELFF
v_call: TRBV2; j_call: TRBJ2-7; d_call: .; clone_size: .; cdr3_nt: TGTGCCAGCAGTGGACAGTACTACGAGCAGTACTTC; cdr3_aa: CASSGQYYEQYF
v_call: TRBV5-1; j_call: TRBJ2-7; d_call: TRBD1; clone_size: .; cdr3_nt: TGCGCCAGCAGCAACGGACAGGGGGCTCAATACGAGCAGTACTTC; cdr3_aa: CASSNGQGAQYEQYF
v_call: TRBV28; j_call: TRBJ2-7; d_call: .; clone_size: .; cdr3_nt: TGTGCCAGCAGTTTTTTTGGGAGAGAGGGCAAATACGAGCAGTACTTC; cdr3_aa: CASSFFGREGKYEQYF
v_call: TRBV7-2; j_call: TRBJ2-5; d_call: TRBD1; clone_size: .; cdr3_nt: TGTGCCAGCAGCTCCCCCGCCCCTAGGGGGCTGGATGAGACCCAGTACTTC; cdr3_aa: CASSSPAPRGLDETQYF
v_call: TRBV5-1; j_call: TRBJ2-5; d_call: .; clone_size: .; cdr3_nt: TGCGCCAGCAGCTTGGTAACTAACAGCCAAGAGACCCAGTACTTC; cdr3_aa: CASSLVTNSQETQYF